This T cell receptor beta chain stems from a study of T cell changes during pregnancy in multiple sclerosis. Produced via immunoSEQ multiplex PCR; TCRdb's table is partial and in-frame only. There are 100,000 or so clones in the sample; more than 85% occur only once, and about 3.1% lies in the top ten. V gave up 0 bases and J gave up 3 bases, with 9 bases separating them. CDR1 is LNHNV and CDR2 is YYDKDF in the germline V gene (reference sequence). The CDR3 covers 15 residues. This material consisted of peripheral blood, taken in the second trimester of pregnancy. V gene TRBV15 combines with J gene TRBJ1-3; D is unclear. This receptor was identified in a female donor with multiple sclerosis, enrolled in a pregnancy study. CDR3 nucleotide sequence: TGTGCCACCAGCAGAGATAGCACAATTGGAAACACCATATATTTT. This codes for CATSRDSTIGNTIYF.